The rows below give T cell receptor beta chains drawn from one sample of a study of blood T cell repertoires in COVID-19. Libraries were prepared by immunoSEQ multiplex PCR; TCRdb keeps only in-frame clonotypes and omits some of them. Here the sample spans tens of thousands of clones, around 91% being singletons. Specimen: peripheral blood. These TCRs come from a man in his fifties with active COVID-19. The CDR3 runs from the conserved cysteine through the conserved F or W. The D gene is left open where the match is weak. Clone size is shown for a subset of rows, as once, few, many or a class of expanded clone.

TRBD1	TRBV11-1	TRBJ2-5	-	CASSSGQGYFRETQYF	TGTGCCAGCAGCTCGGGACAGGGGTATTTTCGAGAGACCCAGTACTTC
TRBD1	TRBV6-2/TRBV6-3	TRBJ2-2	-	CASSGPRTGFGTGELFF	TGTGCCAGCAGTGGACCCCGGACAGGGTTTGGCACCGGGGAGCTGTTTTTT
-	TRBV7-9	TRBJ2-5	-	CASSLRESGRQETQYF	TGTGCCAGCAGCTTACGGGAATCAGGGAGGCAAGAGACCCAGTACTTC
TRBD2	TRBV5-1	TRBJ2-1	-	CASSLVRASGRNEQFF	TGCGCCAGCAGCTTGGTTAGGGCTAGCGGGAGGAATGAGCAGTTCTTC
-	TRBV28	TRBJ1-1	-	CASNQGYTEAFF	TGTGCCAGCAATCAGGGGTACACTGAAGCTTTCTTT
-	TRBV19	TRBJ2-7	-	CASSMTWTNYEQYF	TGTGCCAGTAGTATGACTTGGACAAACTACGAGCAGTACTTC
TRBD1	TRBV28	TRBJ1-1	-	CASSLSGQGSTEAFF	TGTGCCAGCAGTTTGAGTGGACAGGGGTCCACTGAAGCTTTCTTT
-	TRBV7-3	TRBJ1-4	-	CASSRSANEKLFF	TGTGCCAGCAGCCGATCGGCTAATGAAAAACTGTTTTTT
TRBD1	TRBV28	TRBJ2-2	-	CASSQGTGPTGELFF	TGTGCCAGCAGTCAAGGGACAGGGCCCACCGGGGAGCTGTTTTTT
-	TRBV6-5	TRBJ2-3	-	CASSLVDTQYF	TGTGCCAGCAGCCTCGTTGATACGCAGTATTTT
-	TRBV7-9	TRBJ1-1	-	CASSPIENTEAFF	TGTGCCAGCAGCCCAATAGAGAACACTGAAGCTTTCTTT
-	TRBV19	TRBJ1-5	-	CASSRSSREGNQPQHF	TGTGCCAGTAGTAGATCGTCCAGGGAGGGCAATCAGCCCCAGCATTTT
TRBD2	TRBV9	TRBJ2-7	once	CASSPSPREYNEQYF	TGTGCCAGCAGCCCCAGCCCGCGGGAGTACAACGAGCAGTACTTC
-	TRBV24-1	TRBJ2-1	-	CATSDLVGGIEAHEQFF	TGTGCCACCAGTGATTTGGTGGGCGGGATCGAGGCGCATGAGCAGTTCTTC
TRBD2	TRBV5-1	TRBJ2-4	-	CASSFVAGVTGGIQYF	TGCGCCAGCAGCTTCGTAGCGGGAGTCACGGGTGGCATTCAGTACTTC
TRBD2	TRBV10-2	TRBJ2-1	-	CASSDGLAGVREQFF	TGCGCCAGCAGTGACGGACTAGCGGGAGTCCGTGAGCAGTTCTTC
TRBD1	TRBV30	TRBJ1-2	-	CAWSPRRAGGYGYTF	TGTGCCTGGAGTCCTCGCCGGGCAGGGGGGTATGGCTACACCTTC
-	TRBV6-1	TRBJ2-5	-	CASSDLAPETQYF	TGTGCCAGCAGTGATTTGGCACCAGAGACCCAGTACTTC
TRBD2	TRBV7-8	TRBJ2-3	-	CASSLVTGRAVDTQYF	TGTGCCAGCAGCTTAGTTACCGGGAGGGCAGTAGATACGCAGTATTTT
-	TRBV11-3	TRBJ2-1	-	CASSLEDSFEQFF	TGTGCCAGCAGCTTAGAGGACAGCTTCGAGCAGTTCTTC
-	TRBV28	TRBJ1-1	-	CASSGVGGNVSDLNTEAFF	TGTGCCAGCAGCGGCGTCGGCGGGAATGTCTCCGATTTGAACACTGAAGCTTTCTTT
-	TRBV29-1	TRBJ1-1	-	CSVEGPTNTEAFF	TGCAGCGTTGAGGGCCCTACCAACACTGAAGCTTTCTTT
TRBD1	TRBV18	TRBJ2-4	once	CASSLRDSYGIQYF	TGTGCCAGCTCTCTCCGGGACAGCTACGGCATTCAGTACTTC
TRBD1	TRBV28	TRBJ2-4	-	CASSGDSSFGNIQYF	TGTGCCAGCAGTGGGGACAGCTCCTTTGGGAACATTCAGTACTTC
-	TRBV2	TRBJ1-6	-	CASSVKGGVSPLHF	TGTGCCAGCAGTGTTAAAGGAGGGGTTTCACCCCTCCACTTT
-	TRBV5-5	TRBJ2-5	-	CASSGNPSVQETQYF	TGTGCCAGCAGCGGAAACCCTAGCGTACAAGAGACCCAGTACTTC
TRBD1	TRBV6-6	TRBJ2-7	-	CASSPDRGQGEQYF	TGTGCCAGCAGTCCCGACAGGGGGCAAGGGGAGCAGTACTTC
-	TRBV2	TRBJ1-1	-	CASTKGGGTSNTEAFF	TGTGCCAGCACCAAAGGGGGGGGGACCTCAAACACTGAAGCTTTCTTT
-	TRBV5-1	TRBJ1-2	once	CASSSTDIPQGYTF	TGCGCCAGCAGCTCGACGGACATTCCTCAGGGCTACACCTTC
TRBD1	TRBV3-1/TRBV3-2	TRBJ2-7	once	CASSQGGTGAYEQYF	TGTGCCAGCAGCCAAGGGGGTACAGGGGCCTACGAGCAGTACTTC
-	TRBV13	TRBJ1-2	once	CASSLRRGWPLGGYTF	TGTGCCAGCAGCTTAAGAAGAGGTTGGCCTCTCGGGGGCTACACCTTC
TRBD2	TRBV27	TRBJ2-7	-	CASSTGTSGRNSYEQYF	TGTGCCAGCAGTACCGGGACTAGCGGGAGAAACTCCTACGAGCAGTACTTC
TRBD1	TRBV2	TRBJ1-1	-	CASREDRGATEAFF	TGTGCCAGCAGGGAAGACAGGGGAGCTACTGAAGCTTTCTTT
-	TRBV18	TRBJ1-3	-	CASSPRSPRSGNTIYF	TGTGCCAGCTCACCACGTTCCCCCCGCTCTGGAAACACCATATATTTT
TRBD1	TRBV4-1	TRBJ2-3	-	CASSQPGTGGGRDTQYF	TGCGCCAGCAGCCAACCCGGTACAGGGGGAGGTAGAGATACGCAGTATTTT
-	TRBV11-3	TRBJ2-2	-	CASSGIGRRGGELFF	TGTGCCAGCAGCGGTATAGGACGGCGGGGCGGGGAGCTGTTTTTT
-	TRBV4-1	TRBJ1-5	-	CASSQGAGRGNQPQHF	TGCGCCAGCAGCCAAGGGGCGGGGCGCGGCAATCAGCCCCAGCATTTT
-	TRBV2	TRBJ1-5	-	CASSQGLSRQPQHF	TGTGCCAGCAGTCAGGGTCTGAGTCGTCAGCCCCAGCATTTT
TRBD2	TRBV19	TRBJ2-1	-	CASSRTSGTNEQFF	TGTGCCAGTAGTCGGACTAGCGGGACCAATGAGCAGTTCTTC
-	TRBV27	TRBJ2-1	-	CASSPTSASSYNEQFF	TGTGCCAGCAGCCCAACCTCAGCGAGCTCCTACAATGAGCAGTTCTTC
-	TRBV29-1	TRBJ2-2	-	CSVAQVGTGELFF	TGCAGCGTCGCACAGGTCGGCACCGGGGAGCTGTTTTTT
-	TRBV28	TRBJ1-6	-	CASSFQGRGSPLHF	TGTGCCAGCAGCTTCCAGGGAAGGGGGTCACCCCTCCACTTT
-	TRBV11-2	TRBJ2-2	-	CASSPSTAGELFF	TGTGCCAGCAGCCCAAGCACGGCCGGGGAGCTGTTTTTT
-	TRBV18	TRBJ2-3	-	CASSTLIAPDTQYF	TGTGCCAGCTCAACACTTATAGCGCCAGATACGCAGTATTTT
-	TRBV28	TRBJ1-5	-	CASSLVAGAGQPQHF	TGTGCCAGCAGTTTGGTAGCGGGGGCCGGGCAGCCCCAGCATTTT
TRBD2	TRBV18	TRBJ2-5	-	CASSPGLGLAGETQYF	TGTGCCAGCTCACCAGGACTCGGACTAGCGGGAGAGACCCAGTACTTC
TRBD1	TRBV13	TRBJ2-7	-	CASSPAGQGGIYEQYF	TGTGCCAGCAGCCCCGCGGGACAGGGTGGGATCTACGAGCAGTACTTC